This T cell receptor beta chain came from a study of shared clonotypes between healthy human individuals. Genomic DNA of each subset was evenly split across several immunoSEQ plates. Clones were sequenced by immunoSEQ multiplex PCR, and TCRdb holds only the in-frame ones, with some missing. Of approximately 470,000 clones listed, about 85% are singletons. Germline V gene data show CDR1 as SGDLS and CDR2 as YYNGEE. V lost 3 bases to trimming and J lost 3 bases, with 12 bases between them. This CDR3 has 14 residues. All the donors were Caucasian adults who lived in Nashville, Tennessee. Genomic DNA, for the unsorted samples, came from roughly 94 million PBMCs.

V and J are TRBV9 and TRBJ1-2; possible D gene TRBD1, 5 bases. This TCR was recovered from a woman in her 40s in good health. Some clones in this sample may be carry-over from other donors' samples. Sequencing input: PBMCs. The CDR3: CASSGRGGDYGYTF. The DNA of the CDR3 is TGTGCCAGCAGCGGAAGGGGAGGGGACTATGGCTACACCTTC.